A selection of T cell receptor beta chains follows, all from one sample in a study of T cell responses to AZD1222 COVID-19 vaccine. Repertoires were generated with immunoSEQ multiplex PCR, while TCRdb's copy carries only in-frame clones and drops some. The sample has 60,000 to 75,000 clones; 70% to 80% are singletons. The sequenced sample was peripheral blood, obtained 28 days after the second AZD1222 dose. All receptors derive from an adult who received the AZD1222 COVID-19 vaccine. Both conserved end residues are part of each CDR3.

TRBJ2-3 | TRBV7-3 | CASSPKGGEGTQYF
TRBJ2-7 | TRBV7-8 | CASTHQRRSDEQYF
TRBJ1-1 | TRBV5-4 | CASSLGKSAFF
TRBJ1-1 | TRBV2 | CASSDSYTEAFF
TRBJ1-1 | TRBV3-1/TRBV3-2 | CASSPRTGGEAFF
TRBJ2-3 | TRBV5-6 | CASSFRTAASSTDTQYF
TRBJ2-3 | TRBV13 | CASSFRTSGRTDTQYF
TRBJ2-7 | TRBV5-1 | CASSLGQGQNSYEQYF
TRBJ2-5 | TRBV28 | CASSQLVEETQYF
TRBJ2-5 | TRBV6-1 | CASSDREGPETQYF
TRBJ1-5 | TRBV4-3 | CASSQDRAPNQPQHF
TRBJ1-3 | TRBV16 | CASSQGASGNTIYF
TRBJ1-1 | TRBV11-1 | CASSPSRGAVEAFF
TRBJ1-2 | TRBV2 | CASSLGQGANYGYTF
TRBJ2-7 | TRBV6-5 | CASSLDFTYEQYF
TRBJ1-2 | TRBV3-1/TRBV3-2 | CASSLLTGAESGYTF
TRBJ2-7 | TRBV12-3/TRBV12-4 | CASSSPKEQYF
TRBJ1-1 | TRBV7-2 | CASKVRGSANTEAFF
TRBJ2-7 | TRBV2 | CASSDPRGPYEQYF
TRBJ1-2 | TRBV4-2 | CASSSTHTTGYGYTF
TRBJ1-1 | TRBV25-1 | CASSEWGQTGEAFF
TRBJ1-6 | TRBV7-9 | CASSLVLTDNSPLHF
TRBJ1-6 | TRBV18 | CASSRENSPYNSPLHF
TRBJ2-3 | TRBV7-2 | CASSLGQVWADTQYF
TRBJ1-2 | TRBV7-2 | CASSLDNNYGYTF
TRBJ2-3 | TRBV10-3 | CAISERLAGELSTDTQYF
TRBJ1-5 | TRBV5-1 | CASSLDRGQPQHF
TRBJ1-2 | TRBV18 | CASSLSVGPRDNGYTF
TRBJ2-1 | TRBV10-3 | CAISRDYNEQFF
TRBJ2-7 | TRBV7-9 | CASSPRAGGAPQYF
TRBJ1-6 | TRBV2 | CASRNLAGASPLHF
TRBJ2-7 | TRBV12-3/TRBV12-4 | CASSLYSSYEQYF
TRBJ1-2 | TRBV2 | CASSPGQENPYTF
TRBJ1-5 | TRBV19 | CASSPQGRQPQHF
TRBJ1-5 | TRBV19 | CAGAEGSNQPQHF
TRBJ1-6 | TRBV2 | CASTSQGSSPLHF
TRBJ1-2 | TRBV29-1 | CSVESGYGYTF
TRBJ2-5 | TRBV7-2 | CASSSPGTVEETQYF
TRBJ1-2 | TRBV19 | CASRSMGPNYGYTF
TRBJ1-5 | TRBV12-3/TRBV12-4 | CASSLSIWQPQHF
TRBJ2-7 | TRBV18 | CASSPPAGEQYF
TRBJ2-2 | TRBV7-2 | CASSTGYETGELFF
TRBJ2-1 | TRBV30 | CAWSIQSGQFF
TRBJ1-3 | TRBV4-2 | CASSPDRGGGFGNTIYF
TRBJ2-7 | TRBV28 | CASSSPSEQYF
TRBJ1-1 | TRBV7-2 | CASSLDRGLNTEAFF
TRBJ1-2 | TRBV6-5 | CASSPRADGYTF
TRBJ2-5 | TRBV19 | CASSISGQGWETQYF
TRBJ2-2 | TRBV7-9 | CASSYSGSTGELFF
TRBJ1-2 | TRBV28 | CASGRQGEYGYTF
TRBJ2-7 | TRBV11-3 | CASSLGRGLSYEQYF
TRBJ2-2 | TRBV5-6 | CASRSTGANTGELFF
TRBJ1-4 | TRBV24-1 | CATSGGRNDGTNEKLFF